The 5 T cell receptor beta chains listed next were all sequenced from one sample in a study of cytomegalovirus exposure and HLA in healthy donors. A multiplex PCR was run with 60 Vbeta primers and 13 Jbeta primers. TCRdb's copy holds only in-frame clones and misses some; the assay was immunoSEQ multiplex PCR. This table lists about 110,000 clones. Sequenced sample: PBMCs. These receptors were obtained from a man aged 18-30 years in good health and CMV-seronegative.

J is TRBJ2-1 and V is TRBV5-1; possible D gene TRBD2, 5 bases. This CDR3 comprises 16 residues. Trimming took 2 bases from V and 4 from J, leaving 16 bases between them. In germline, CDR1 is SGHRS, CDR2 YFSETQ. The CDR3 is CASSLVSGSVYNEQFF. As DNA, the CDR3 is TGCGCCAGCAGCTTAGTAAGCGGATCGGTTTACAATGAGCAGTTCTTC.

The rearrangement links TRBV25-1 to TRBJ1-2; D possibly corresponds to TRBD1 (5 bases). Trimming removed 6 bases from V and 3 bases from J, with 17 bases in between. This CDR3 contains 15 residues. CDR1 and CDR2 from the germline V gene are MGHDK and SYGVNS. This CDR3 reads CASSASADRYYGYTF. The CDR3 DNA is TGTGCCAGCAGCGCATCCGCCGACAGATACTATGGCTACACCTTC.

The chain has TRBV6-5 and TRBJ1-5; D is perhaps TRBD1 (5 bases). V shed 6 bases and J shed 5 bases, with 14 bases lying between them. Germline-derived CDR1 and CDR2 are MNHEY and SVGAGI. The CDR3 runs to 14 residues. DNA of the CDR3: TGTGCCAGCAGCCTCCGCAGGGATTATCAGCCCCAGCATTTT. Amino acids: CASSLRRDYQPQHF.

The chain couples TRBV7-2 to TRBJ2-1; TRBD2 is a possible D gene (7 bases). V was clipped by 5 bases and J by 7 bases, with 15 bases between them. Germline CDR1 SGHTA, CDR2 FQGNSA. The CDR3 extends over 14 amino acids. CDR3 sequence reads: CASSGEGGRNEQFF. The CDR3 bases are TGTGCCAGCAGCGGAGAGGGGGGGAGAAATGAGCAGTTCTTC.

The V and J genes are TRBV2 and TRBJ1-1, with a weak D call TRBD1 (6 bases). Germline V gene lookup returns CDR1 SNHLY and CDR2 FYNNEI. V dropped 3 bases and J dropped 1 base, with 15 bases sitting between them. This CDR3 comprises 16 residues. The CDR3 nucleotides read TGTGCCAGCAGTGAGGGTTCGGGGGGCTGGAACACTGAAGCTTTCTTT. It encodes CASSEGSGGWNTEAFF.